These 30 T cell receptor beta chains were all obtained from the same sample, sequenced in a study of cytomegalovirus exposure and HLA in healthy donors. The PCR ran on 60 Vbeta and 13 Jbeta primers. Generated by immunoSEQ multiplex PCR, the TCRdb table keeps only in-frame clones and is missing some. The sample has 150,000 to 200,000 clones, around 84% seen once. The source material was PBMCs. The receptors originated from a boy between 2 and 10 years old in good health and CMV-seronegative.

The chain combines TRBV18 with TRBJ2-5; D is perhaps TRBD2 (7 bases). The CDR3 has 16 residues. Trimming pared 4 bases from V and 4 bases from J, leaving 19 bases between. CDR1 is KGHSH, CDR2 LQKENI, per germline. Written as DNA, the CDR3 is TGTGCCAGCTCACAAGCGTACGGGGGGCAGCGAGAGACCCAGTACTTC. Translating it yields CASSQAYGGQRETQYF.

The chain combines TRBV10-3 with TRBJ2-1, with 9 bases aligning to TRBD1. CDR1 is ENHRY and CDR2 is SYGVKD in the germline V gene. The CDR3 has 15 residues. J gave up 6 bases and V 8 bases, and 11 bases lay outside the gene matches. CDR3: CAIGAPDRGGNEQFF. The CDR3 DNA reads TGTGCCATCGGAGCCCCGGACAGGGGAGGCAATGAGCAGTTCTTC.

This clone was counted a single time. The J gene is TRBJ1-2, the V gene TRBV5-4; D not certain. The CDR3 has 14 amino acids. V was trimmed by 5 bases and J by 3 bases, leaving 14 bases between them. The germline CDR1 and CDR2 sequences are SGHNT and YYREEE (reference sequence). The CDR3 here is CASRRAAGDYGYTF. For the CDR3, the DNA is TGTGCCAGCAGGCGGGCGGCGGGTGACTATGGCTACACCTTC.

There are a few counts of this clone. V gene TRBV10-3 combines with J gene TRBJ2-3; TRBD1 matches 9 bases. Germline V gene data show CDR1 as ENHRY and CDR2 as SYGVKD. CDR3 length: 12 residues. The J segment lost 5 bases and the V segment lost 10 bases, leaving 4 bases of the junction unmatched. Written as DNA, the CDR3 is TGTGCCACCGGACAGGGGCGAGATACGCAGTATTTT. This sequence encodes CATGQGRDTQYF.

The gene calls are TRBV5-5 and TRBJ2-2; the D gene is possibly TRBD1 (6 bases). The CDR3 consists of 15 residues. With 4 bases removed from V and 0 bases from J, the gap between germline ends came to 10 bases. The germline gives CDR1 SGHKS, CDR2 YYEKEE (reference sequence). The CDR3 loop is CASSLGHTNTGELFF. DNA for the CDR3: TGTGCCAGCAGCCTGGGACACACGAACACCGGGGAGCTGTTTTTT.

This clone was detected only once. This chain connects TRBV28 to TRBJ2-7; 9 nucleotides line up with TRBD1. Germline loops: CDR1 MDHEN, CDR2 SYDVKM. The CDR3 loop spans 15 amino acids. The V segment lost 4 bases and the J segment 3 bases; nucleotides outside the gene matches: 7. Here the CDR3 DNA reads TGTGCCAGCAGTTCCCCCCGGACAGGGGACTACGAGCAGTACTTC. Residues: CASSSPRTGDYEQYF.

CDR3 in amino acids: CASSLQGGSHNEQFF. The CDR3 DNA follows: TGTGCCAGCAGCTTACAGGGAGGGAGCCACAATGAGCAGTTCTTC. The chain is built from TRBV7-3 and TRBJ2-1, with TRBD2 identical over 7 bases. This CDR3 is 15 amino acids long. Germline trimming cut 2 bases from V and 5 bases from J; bases unmatched to any gene: 6. Germline CDR1 SGHTA, CDR2 FQGTGA.

This chain uses TRBV5-1 with TRBJ2-7; TRBD2 aligns across 8 bases. CDR3 length: 14 residues. After removal of 4 bases from V and 2 bases from J, the junction contained 5 bases not matched to a gene. The germline V gene encodes CDR1 SGHRS and CDR2 YFSETQ. CDR3 nucleotides: TGCGCCAGCAGCACAGTTAGCGGGACCTACGAGCAGTACTTC. This translates into CASSTVSGTYEQYF.

V and J are TRBV6-5 and TRBJ2-5, with D tentatively TRBD1 (7 bases). The CDR3 extends over 16 amino acids. Germline V lookup: CDR1 MNHEY, CDR2 SVGAGI. V was trimmed by 0 bases and J by 1 base, leaving 12 bases between them. The CDR3 loop reads CASSYSQGGPQETQYF. CDR3 nucleotides: TGTGCCAGCAGTTACTCCCAGGGGGGCCCCCAAGAGACCCAGTACTTC.

This clone occurred a few times. The chain links TRBV30 to TRBJ2-2; a weak D match, TRBD1 (5 bases). Between the trimmed V and J ends, which lost 0 bases and 3 bases, there was a span of 26 bases. The CDR3 contains 20 residues. Germline V CDR1 and CDR2: GTSNPN, SVGIG (reference sequence). This chain's CDR3 is CAWSVYPSYFNRFDTGELFF. The CDR3 nucleotides are TGTGCCTGGAGTGTATACCCGTCTTACTTTAACAGGTTCGACACCGGGGAGCTGTTTTTT.

This clone was seen only once. The chain has TRBV6-5 and TRBJ1-2, with D perhaps matching TRBD1 (6 bases). CDR3 length: 12 amino acids. V gave up 4 bases and J gave up 8 bases, with 11 bases separating them. Germline values: CDR1 MNHEY, CDR2 SVGAGI. CDR3 coding DNA: TGTGCCAGCAGTTCACAGGGCAGAGGCTACACCTTC. This translates into CASSSQGRGYTF.

The rearrangement uses TRBV5-4 and TRBJ2-5, with TRBD2 identical over 7 bases. CDR3 length: 15 residues. Germline trimming cut 0 bases from V and 4 bases from J; bases unmatched to any gene: 6. The germline V gene has CDR1 SGHNT and CDR2 YYREEE (reference sequence). The CDR3 nucleotides are TGTGCCAGCAGCTTGGCTAGCGGAGCGGGAGAGACCCAGTACTTC. It yields the protein CASSLASGAGETQYF. Variable domain in full (rest from reference TRBV5-4 and TRBJ2-5): ETGVTQSPTHLIKTRGQQVTLRCSSQSGHNTVSWYQQALGQGPQFIFQYYREEENGRGNFPPRFSGLQFPNYSSELNVNALELDDSALYLCASSLASGAGETQYFGPGTRLLVL.

The chain employs TRBV29-1 and TRBJ2-7, with 8 bases matching TRBD2. The CDR3 has 14 residues. J gave up 0 bases and V 3 bases, and 4 bases lay outside the gene matches. Germline V gene lookup returns CDR1 SQVTM and CDR2 ANQGSEA. The CDR3 nucleotides read TGCAGCGTTGAGGCCAGCGGGAGCTCCTACGAGCAGTACTTC. Translated: CSVEASGSSYEQYF.

The rearrangement links TRBV28 to TRBJ1-5; D is uncertain. CDR1 is MDHEN and CDR2 is SYDVKM in the germline V gene. Between the trimmed V and J ends, which lost 3 bases and 0 bases, there was a span of 15 bases. The CDR3 loop spans 17 amino acids. The chain's CDR3 is CASSLVGPAYSNQPQHF. CDR3 in DNA: TGTGCCAGCAGTTTGGTTGGGCCAGCTTATAGCAATCAGCCCCAGCATTTT.

This clone appeared a single time. The gene calls are TRBV28 and TRBJ1-2, with 10 bases lining up with TRBD1. Germline CDR1 and CDR2: MDHEN and SYDVKM. The CDR3 has 17 residues. The V and J ends lost 8 bases and 4 bases, in that order; junction bases with no gene match: 16. DNA for the CDR3: TGTGCCAGCCGCTATACCGGGACAGGGGCCATTACCTATGGCTACACCTTC. This gives the protein CASRYTGTGAITYGYTF.

The chain has TRBV20-1 and TRBJ2-7; possibly TRBD2 for D (6 bases). Germline-derived CDR1 and CDR2 are DFQATT and SNEGSKA (reference sequence). Trimming stripped 6 bases from V and 6 bases from J, with 12 bases between. This CDR3 is 11 amino acids long. The CDR3 loop is CSARAGVEQYF. In nucleotides, the CDR3 is TGCAGTGCCCGAGCGGGTGTCGAGCAGTACTTC.

The rearrangement joins TRBV10-3 to TRBJ1-2; D possibly corresponds to TRBD1 (5 bases). The germline gives CDR1 ENHRY, CDR2 SYGVKD. The V gene lost 3 bases and the J gene lost 7 bases, with 21 bases spanning the gap. The CDR3 has 16 amino acids. The CDR3: CAISEPPEGRWAGYTF. The CDR3 DNA reads as TGTGCCATCAGTGAACCGCCGGAGGGACGATGGGCTGGCTACACCTTC.

This clone was picked up one time. The V gene is TRBV28, the J gene TRBJ2-1; TRBD1 aligns across 9 bases. The CDR3 has 16 amino acids. V lost 4 bases to trimming and J lost 4 bases; unmatched junction nucleotides: 8. Germline loops: CDR1 MDHEN, CDR2 SYDVKM. The CDR3: CASSSRTGVKYNEQFF. The CDR3 coding sequence is TGTGCCAGCAGTTCCCGGACAGGGGTGAAGTACAATGAGCAGTTCTTC.

This clone was seen just once. This chain joins TRBV5-1 and TRBJ2-5, with D hard to call. Germline CDR1 reads SGHRS; CDR2 reads YFSETQ. This CDR3 is built from 13 residues. Trimming removed 0 bases at V and 3 bases at J, with 6 bases between. The CDR3 spells CASSLGREETQYF. The CDR3 coding sequence is TGCGCCAGCAGCTTGGGCCGGGAAGAGACCCAGTACTTC.

This chain uses TRBV14 with TRBJ2-6, with a weak D call TRBD1 (6 bases). The CDR3 contains 20 residues. Trimming cost V 3 bases and J 2 bases, with 23 bases left between them. Germline V gene data show CDR1 as SGHDN and CDR2 as FVKESK. The CDR3 nucleotides read TGTGCCAGCAGCCATGTGACAGGTTCGGAGATTTTCGCTGGGGCCAACGTCCTGACTTTC. It specifies CASSHVTGSEIFAGANVLTF. The full variable domain, with the rest looked up from reference TRBV14 and TRBJ2-6, is EAGVTQFPSHSVIEKGQTVTLRCDPISGHDNLYWYRRVMGKEIKFLLHFVKESKQDESGMPNNRFLAERTGGTYSTLKVQPAELEDSGVYFCASSHVTGSEIFAGANVLTFGAGSRLTVL.

The rearrangement uses TRBV6-6 and TRBJ1-5, with 7 bases fitting TRBD1. The V gene end was trimmed by 7 bases and the J gene end by 6 bases; junction bases not matched to a gene: 3. Looked up from germline, CDR1 is MNHNY and CDR2 is SVGAGI (reference sequence). This CDR3 comprises 12 residues. In DNA form, the CDR3 reads TGTGCCAGCAAGACAGGGTTTCAGCCCCAGCATTTT. Translation: CASKTGFQPQHF.

This clone was seen a single time. The V call is TRBV2, the J call TRBJ2-3, with D tentatively TRBD2 (5 bases). The CDR3 spans 15 residues. Germline-derived CDR1 and CDR2 are SNHLY and FYNNEI. V lost 2 bases and J lost 3, with 12 bases in between. In DNA, the CDR3 is TGTGCCAGCAGTGAATACGGGGAAGTGACAGATACGCAGTATTTT. This translates into CASSEYGEVTDTQYF. Full variable domain (remainder filled in from reference TRBV2 and TRBJ2-3): EPEVTQTPSHQVTQMGQEVILRCVPISNHLYFYWYRQILGQKVEFLVSFYNNEISEKSEIFDDQFSVERPDGSNFTLKIRSTKLEDSAMYFCASSEYGEVTDTQYFGPGTRLTVL.

The chain uses TRBV15 and TRBJ2-3, with 10 bases that match TRBD1. This CDR3 contains 17 residues. Per the germline V gene, CDR1 is LNHNV and CDR2 is YYDKDF (reference sequence). With 2 bases clipped from V and 3 bases from J, the junction kept 8 bases outside the gene matches. In nucleotides, the CDR3 is TGTGCCACCAGCAGAAACGCAGACAGGGGGCGGACAGATACGCAGTATTTT. Its translation: CATSRNADRGRTDTQYF. The variable domain in full, with the rest retrieved from reference TRBV15 and TRBJ2-3, is DAMVIQNPRYQVTQFGKPVTLSCSQTLNHNVMYWYQQKSSQAPKLLFHYYDKDFNNEADTPDNFQSRRPNTSFCFLDIRSPGLGDTAMYLCATSRNADRGRTDTQYFGPGTRLTVL.

The chain joins TRBV15 to TRBJ1-6, with D unresolved. Between the trimmed V and J ends, which lost 8 bases and 4 bases, there was a span of 6 bases. The CDR3 is 12 residues long. Germline V gives CDR1 LNHNV, CDR2 YYDKDF (reference sequence). CDR3: CATEGYNSPLHF. Here the CDR3 DNA reads TGTGCCACCGAGGGTTATAATTCACCCCTCCACTTT. Together with reference TRBV15 and TRBJ1-6, the CDR3 gives the full variable domain: DAMVIQNPRYQVTQFGKPVTLSCSQTLNHNVMYWYQQKSSQAPKLLFHYYDKDFNNEADTPDNFQSRRPNTSFCFLDIRSPGLGDTAMYLCATEGYNSPLHFGNGTRLTVT.

The V call is TRBV25-1, the J call TRBJ2-7; the D gene is possibly TRBD1 (8 bases). The CDR3 has 12 residues. The germline V gene has CDR1 MGHDK and CDR2 SYGVNS. As DNA, the CDR3 is TGTGCACAGGGGGGGGTATCCTACGAGCAGTACGTC. Translating it yields CAQGGVSYEQYV.

This clone has a handful of counts. The rearrangement joins TRBV18 to TRBJ2-7, with D maybe TRBD1 (6 bases). Trimming took 5 bases from V and 5 from J, leaving 13 bases between them. Germline CDR1 is KGHSH and CDR2 is LQKENI. The CDR3 is 13 residues long. This chain's CDR3 is CASSTYRENEQYV. CDR3 DNA sequence: TGTGCCAGCTCAACCTACAGGGAAAACGAGCAGTACGTC.

The rearrangement joins TRBV5-5 to TRBJ2-7; TRBD2 aligns across 9 bases. The CDR3 sequence is 16 residues long. Germline assignment: CDR1 SGHKS and CDR2 YYEKEE (reference sequence). After removal of 1 base from V and 3 bases from J, the junction contained 8 bases not matched to a gene. CDR3 nucleotides: TGTGCCAGCAGCTTGAATCCCCTAGCGGGAAACTACGAGCAGTACTTC. Residues: CASSLNPLAGNYEQYF.

This rearrangement joins TRBV28 to TRBJ2-1, with 12 bases lining up with TRBD2. V was pared by 2 bases and J by 4 bases, with 6 bases of the junction left unmatched. This CDR3 has 17 amino acids. Germline V CDR1 and CDR2: MDHEN, SYDVKM. DNA for the CDR3: TGTGCCAGCAGTTTAGGACTAGCGGGACAAGATTACAATGAGCAGTTCTTC. Translation: CASSLGLAGQDYNEQFF.

This chain connects TRBV7-9 to TRBJ2-5; D is possibly TRBD2 (5 bases). The J call may not be correct, given that the DNA end is closer to TRBJ2-7. Looked up from germline, CDR1 is SEHNR and CDR2 is FQNEAQ (reference sequence). There are 12 residues in the CDR3. CDR3 loop: CASSFSGNEQYF. CDR3 nucleotides: TGTGCCAGCAGCTTTTCCGGGAACGAGCAGTACTTC.

This chain connects TRBV27 to TRBJ2-5, with D hard to call. CDR1 and CDR2 (germline): MNHEY, SMNVEV (reference sequence). The CDR3 sequence is 13 residues long. The V and J ends lost 3 bases and 2 bases respectively, with 7 bases between them. CDR3 amino acids: CASSLAWQETQYF. The CDR3 nucleotides read TGTGCCAGCAGTTTGGCCTGGCAAGAGACCCAGTACTTC.